The present T cell receptor (beta chain) was sequenced within a study of cytomegalovirus exposure and HLA in healthy donors. As regards this clone: Antigen: not known.

The junction had 3 bases not matched to a gene; V was cut back by 3 bases and J by 1 base. Germline CDR1 is KGHSH and CDR2 is LQKENI. The CDR3 has 15 amino acids. Study conclusions and caveats: Later analysis identified a missense DCLRE1C variant that was linked to TCR beta V- and J-gene trimming. About 180 TCR beta chains were listed as cytomegalovirus-associated. Sequencing artifact likely explains a cluster of highly shared sequence variants.

Use of 60 Vbeta and 13 Jbeta primers characterized the PCR. Profiled with immunoSEQ multiplex PCR; TCRdb holds only in-frame clones, not every one. There are around 150,000 clones in the sample; 75% to 85% occur only once, and around 6.3% lies in the top ten. The sequenced sample consisted of PBMCs. The clonotype comes from a man in his fifties in good health and CMV-seropositive. The chain couples TRBV18 to TRBJ2-7; 10 nucleotides match TRBD2. The CDR3 sequence is CASSPGLAASYEQYF. DNA for the CDR3: TGTGCCAGCTCACCCGGACTAGCGGCATCCTACGAGCAGTACTTC. The entire variable domain, with the rest obtained from reference TRBV18 and TRBJ2-7, is as follows: NAGVMQNPRHLVRRRGQEARLRCSPMKGHSHVYWYRQLPEEGLKFMVYLQKENIIDESGMPKERFSAEFPKEGPSILRIQQVVRGDSAAYFCASSPGLAASYEQYFGPGTRLTVT.